Here is one T cell receptor beta chain with its context. This entry comes from a study of T cell changes during pregnancy in multiple sclerosis. Clones were sequenced by immunoSEQ multiplex PCR, and TCRdb holds only the in-frame ones, with some missing. The sample has tens of thousands of clones, 80% to 95% seen once. The germline gives CDR1 MNHEY, CDR2 SVGAGI. This CDR3 has 13 amino acids. V was shortened by 5 bases and J by 2 bases, with 9 bases between the two germline ends. This TCR came from a female donor with multiple sclerosis, enrolled in a pregnancy study. Material: CD4+ T cells from peripheral blood mononuclear cells, obtained in the second trimester of pregnancy. The rearrangement joins TRBV6-5 to TRBJ2-5, with D perhaps matching TRBD2 (6 bases). DNA of the CDR3: TGTGCCAGCAGTCGGGACTTGCAAGAGACCCAGTACTTC. Amino acids: CASSRDLQETQYF.